These 8 T cell receptor beta chains came from one sample sequenced in a study of blood T cell repertoires in COVID-19. Sequencing used immunoSEQ multiplex PCR; TCRdb keeps in-frame clones, though not all of them. The sample has hundreds of thousands of clones; roughly 91% are singletons. Sequencing was done on a sample of peripheral blood. Receptors originate from a woman aged 40 to 50 who had recovered from COVID-19.

The V gene is TRBV11-2, the J gene TRBJ1-2; D unresolved. The CDR3 has 14 amino acids. Per germline, CDR1 SGHAT and CDR2 FQNNGV. With 3 bases removed from V and 0 bases from J, the gap between germline ends came to 8 bases. In DNA form, the CDR3 reads TGTGCCAGCAGCTTCGTGGCAGCTAACTATGGCTACACCTTC. This translates into CASSFVAANYGYTF. Drawing the rest from reference TRBV11-2 and TRBJ1-2, the complete variable domain is EAGVAQSPRYKIIEKRQSVAFWCNPISGHATLYWYQQILGQGPKLLIQFQNNGVVDDSQLPKDRFSAERLKGVDSTLKIQPAKLEDSAVYLCASSFVAANYGYTFGSGTRLTVV.

The chain recombines TRBV7-9 with TRBJ2-1; D might be TRBD2 (7 bases). From germline, CDR1 is SEHNR and CDR2 FQNEAQ (reference sequence). Trimming shortened V by 2 bases and J by 4 bases, and 15 bases separated the two germline ends. This CDR3 contains 16 residues. CDR3 region: CASSLRGLAEYNEQFF. The DNA of the CDR3 is TGTGCCAGCAGCTTACGGGGGCTAGCGGAATACAATGAGCAGTTCTTC.

V and J are TRBV2 and TRBJ1-4; no clear D. The germline gives CDR1 SNHLY, CDR2 FYNNEI. This CDR3 region has 13 residues. The V end lost 8 bases, the J end lost 5 bases, and 12 bases lay between the germline ends. The CDR3 bases are TGTGCCAGCGCGAGATCCCCAAATGAAAAACTGTTTTTT. Its translation is CASARSPNEKLFF.

This chain connects TRBV6-5 to TRBJ1-1; TRBD1 is a possible D gene (6 bases). Germline V gives CDR1 MNHEY, CDR2 SVGAGI. The CDR3 totals 11 residues. Between the trimmed V and J ends, which lost 5 bases and 6 bases, there was a span of 7 bases. The CDR3 DNA reads as TGTGCCAGCAGTCGGACAGCTGAAGCTTTCTTT. It is translated as CASSRTAEAFF.

The CDR3 loop is CASREQGAMNTEAFF. For the CDR3, the DNA is TGTGCCAGTAGGGAACAGGGGGCGATGAACACTGAAGCTTTCTTT. The chain links TRBV19 to TRBJ1-1; TRBD1 agrees at 9 bases. V lost 6 bases, J lost 0 bases, and 5 bases stayed unmatched. Germline assignment: CDR1 LNHDA and CDR2 SQIVND (reference sequence). This CDR3 region has 15 residues.

This clone was picked up a small number of times. The rearrangement joins TRBV30 to TRBJ2-5; 13 bases map to TRBD2. The CDR3 spans 13 residues. The J segment lost 5 bases and the V segment lost 8 bases, leaving 5 bases of the junction unmatched. Germline lookup yields CDR1 GTSNPN and CDR2 SVGIG (reference sequence). The CDR3 DNA is TGTGCCGCGACTAGCGGGAGGCCGGAGACCCAGTACTTC. It encodes CAATSGRPETQYF.

This clone was detected only a few times. For the CDR3, the DNA is TGTGCCAGCAGCTCATTAACAGGGACCGGGGAGCTGTTTTTT. It yields the protein CASSSLTGTGELFF. The chain is built from TRBV7-8 and TRBJ2-2; D might be TRBD1 (6 bases). Deletions cut 4 bases from V and 5 bases from J, with 11 bases between. The CDR3 extends over 14 amino acids. Germline V CDR1 and CDR2: SGHVS, FQNEAQ. The full variable domain, completed using reference TRBV7-8 and TRBJ2-2, is GAGVSQSPRYKVAKRGQDVALRCDPISGHVSLFWYQQALGQGPEFLTYFQNEAQLDKSGLPSDRFFAERPEGSVSTLKIQRTQQEDSAVYLCASSSLTGTGELFFGEGSRLTVL.

The CDR3: CASSLAGAGVGYTF. The CDR3, as DNA: TGTGCCAGCAGCTTAGCGGGGGCGGGTGTGGGCTACACCTTC. The gene calls are TRBV7-2 and TRBJ1-2; the D gene is possibly TRBD1 (6 bases). Trimming cost V 0 bases and J 8 bases, with 13 bases left between them. This CDR3 is built from 14 residues. Looked up from germline, CDR1 is SGHTA and CDR2 is FQGNSA. The full variable domain, completed using reference TRBV7-2 and TRBJ1-2, is GAGVSQSPSNKVTEKGKDVELRCDPISGHTALYWYRQSLGQGLEFLIYFQGNSAPDKSGLPSDRFSAERTGGSVSTLTIQRTQQEDSAVYLCASSLAGAGVGYTFGSGTRLTVV.